What follows is one TCR beta chain and its context. Its antigen is as yet unknown. Indicated time point: patch test 2, 6 weeks after DPC sensitization. The treatment: therapeutic diphenylcyclopropenone sensitization with weekly scalp DPC. RNA extraction used unfractionated whole blood as the source of total RNA. The library tagged individual cDNA molecules with unique molecular identifiers. TCRdb re-called the RACE reads with MiXCR, one entry per CDR3 protein. The table shows 35,000 to 45,000 distinct CDR3 sequences, with approximately 9.7% occurring only once. This entry comes from a study of human T cells and chemical hapten exposure. Turning to the study itself: Diagnoses of alopecia areata, totalis or universalis occurred in mostly female patients.

Findings and caveats of the study: The donors suffered from alopecia, so their immune response may not match that of healthy people. Expanded TCRs grouped into significantly more large CDR3 similarity clusters than controls produced.

The CDR3 sequence is 13 residues long. The V gene's germline CDR1 is LNHDA and CDR2 SQIVND (reference sequence). The ends were cut back, 6 bases at V and 0 bases at J, with 9 bases in the middle. The rearrangement links TRBV19 to TRBJ2-7; perhaps TRBD1 as D (5 bases). This TCR was recovered from a woman aged 25-40 years with alopecia areata. Some clones in this sample may be carry-over from other donors' samples. The input for sequencing was whole blood, taken in connection with sensitization to the hapten diphenylcyclopropenone (DPC). CDR3 region: CASRGAGSYEQYF. DNA of the CDR3: TGTGCCAGTAGAGGGGCAGGCTCCTACGAGCAGTACTTC.